This TCR beta chain was identified in a study of blood T cell repertoires in COVID-19. Study background: Researchers got acute and convalescent COVID-19 samples from the United States, Italy and Spain. In each case, the material was cDNA or gDNA derived from T cells, B-cell-depleted T cells, or PBMCs.

Methods used by the authors: Reference gene primer amplification in the assay estimated nucleated cell counts. The repertoire was sequenced with immunoSEQ multiplex PCR; TCRdb's copy has only in-frame clones and lacks some. The V and J calls and clone size were taken over from that table, and D and trimming were inferred from the DNA. Among some 58,000 clones, approximately 90% were seen once, and the ten largest hold less than 4%. A single count supports this clone. Material for sequencing was peripheral blood. The receptor's source is a man between 45 and 60 years old with acute or convalescent COVID-19.

The CDR3 spells CASSHLGSVMNTEAFF. The DNA for the CDR3 is TGTGCCAGCAGTCACTTAGGAAGCGTAATGAACACTGAAGCTTTCTTT. J is TRBJ1-1 and V is TRBV27, with D unclear. This CDR3 has 16 residues. The germline gives CDR1 MNHEY, CDR2 SMNVEV (reference sequence). V gave up 5 bases and J gave up 0 bases, with 16 bases separating them.